The 24 T cell receptor beta chains below all came from one sample that was sequenced in a study of T cell repertoires in cytomegalovirus infection. TCRdb re-analysed the reads in MiXCR, keeping a single row per CDR3 protein. The data show more than 75,000 distinct CDR3 sequences, around 3.4% seen once. Specimen: PBMCs. The source of these receptors is a human donor in good health (CMV status not recorded). Some clones in this sample may be carry-over from other donors' samples.

This clonotype was detected many times. The chain carries TRBV28 and TRBJ1-5; D uncertain. This CDR3 is 13 amino acids long. Germline CDR1 reads MDHEN; CDR2 reads SYDVKM. V lost 3 bases to trimming and J lost 4 bases, with 7 bases between them. CDR3 DNA sequence: TGTGCCAGCAGTTTGACGGGGAATCAGCCCCAGCATTTT. Its protein is CASSLTGNQPQHF.

This clonotype showed up many times. This chain uses TRBV4-1 with TRBJ1-2; D might be TRBD1 (6 bases). The CDR3 consists of 13 residues. Germline V gene data show CDR1 as MGHRA and CDR2 as YSYEKL. Trimming pared 1 base from V and 4 bases from J, leaving 7 bases between. CDR3 coding DNA: TGCGCCAGCAGCCAAGTGGGGGCCTATGGCTACACCTTC. As protein: CASSQVGAYGYTF.

This clonotype was counted ten times or more. The rearrangement uses TRBV7-8 and TRBJ1-4; D unclear. Germline V gives CDR1 SGHVS, CDR2 FQNEAQ. Trimming took 7 bases from V and 0 from J, leaving 12 bases between them. The CDR3 has 15 amino acids. The CDR3 coding sequence is TGTGCCAGCATGCTGAGGAGAACAACTAATGAAAAACTGTTTTTT. Translating it yields CASMLRRTTNEKLFF.

This clonotype showed up many times. V gene TRBV30 combines with J gene TRBJ1-1; TRBD1 matches at 7 bases. The CDR3 loop spans 15 amino acids. Germline V lookup: CDR1 GTSNPN, CDR2 SVGIG (reference sequence). J lost 2 bases, V lost 3 bases, and 9 bases had no gene match. As DNA, the CDR3 is TGTGCCTGGAGAGCCATGGGGACAGATAACACTGAAGCTTTCTTT. Residues: CAWRAMGTDNTEAFF. Together with reference TRBV30 and TRBJ1-1, the CDR3 gives the full variable domain: SQTIHQWPATLVQPVGSPLSLECTVEGTSNPNLYWYRQAAGRGLQLLFYSVGIGQISSEVPQNLSASRPQDRQFILSSKKLLLSDSGFYLCAWRAMGTDNTEAFFGQGTRLTVV.

This clonotype has at least ten counts. The gene calls are TRBV19 and TRBJ1-2, with D maybe TRBD1 (5 bases). Germline values: CDR1 LNHDA, CDR2 SQIVND (reference sequence). V lost 6 bases, J lost 2 bases, and 13 bases lay in between. The CDR3 is 14 residues long. CDR3 nucleotides: TGTGCCAGTAGGGAGTCTGGGGGAAACTATGGCTACACCTTC. Translating gives CASRESGGNYGYTF.

This clonotype was recorded many times. This CDR3 reads CASSLVAGPITGELFF. The CDR3 DNA is TGTGCCAGCAGCTTAGTAGCAGGGCCAATCACCGGGGAGCTGTTTTTT. The chain joins TRBV7-9 to TRBJ2-2; a weak D match, TRBD1 (5 bases). This CDR3 is built from 16 residues. The germline V gene encodes CDR1 SEHNR and CDR2 FQNEAQ (reference sequence). Trimming cost V 1 base and J 4 bases, with 13 bases left between them. Full variable domain (outside the CDR3, taken from reference TRBV7-9 and TRBJ2-2): DTGVSQNPRHKITKRGQNVTFRCDPISEHNRLYWYRQTLGQGPEFLTYFQNEAQLEKSRLLSDRFSAERPKGSFSTLEIQRTEQGDSAMYLCASSLVAGPITGELFFGEGSRLTVL.

This clonotype was seen repeatedly, ten times or more. This chain connects TRBV7-2 to TRBJ1-2; no clear D. Trimming took off 1 base at V and 1 base at J, with 4 bases between the two ends. CDR1 is SGHTA, CDR2 FQGNSA, per germline. The CDR3 is made up of 13 amino acids. The CDR3 DNA is TGTGCCAGCAGCTTAGTAATTAACTATGGCTACACCTTC. Protein sequence: CASSLVINYGYTF.

V and J are TRBV25-1 and TRBJ1-1; no definite D call. Germline V gives CDR1 MGHDK, CDR2 SYGVNS. V was cut by 4 bases and J by 3 bases, with 9 bases left in between. CDR3 length: 13 residues. CDR3 amino acids: CASSVFPDTEAFF. CDR3 coding DNA: TGTGCCAGCAGTGTTTTCCCGGACACTGAAGCTTTCTTT.

This clonotype was recorded many times. The rearrangement joins TRBV29-1 to TRBJ1-3, with D unclear. The ends were cut back, 4 bases at V and 0 bases at J, with 4 bases in the middle. The CDR3 has 12 residues. Germline V gene sequence: CDR1 SQVTM, CDR2 ANQGSEA. This CDR3 reads CSVVSSGNTIYF. The CDR3 region has the DNA TGCAGCGTTGTAAGCTCTGGAAACACCATATATTTT.

This clonotype was seen repeatedly, ten times or more. The chain has TRBV2 and TRBJ1-2; D is possibly TRBD1 (5 bases). In germline, CDR1 is SNHLY, CDR2 FYNNEI. This CDR3 spans 12 amino acids. Trimming pared 7 bases from V and 6 bases from J, leaving 12 bases between. Here the CDR3 DNA reads TGTGCCAGCATCCGTACGGGGGATGGCTACACCTTC. This translates into CASIRTGDGYTF.

This clonotype was counted ten times or more. The chain recombines TRBV19 with TRBJ1-1; D remains unclear. V shed 3 bases and J shed 6 bases, with 11 bases lying between them. Germline V gene data show CDR1 as LNHDA and CDR2 as SQIVND (reference sequence). CDR3 length: 13 amino acids. CDR3 in DNA: TGTGCCAGTAGTATTTCCTCGTTCTCTGAAGCTTTCTTT. This codes for CASSISSFSEAFF.

Worth noting for this clonotype: A much larger clone differs from this one at a single base, so this may be a read error. The genes are TRBV10-3 and TRBJ2-3; 11 positions agree with TRBD2. The CDR3 has 15 amino acids. J gave up 5 bases and V 5 bases, and 6 bases lay outside the gene matches. Germline lookup yields CDR1 ENHRY and CDR2 SYGVKD. The CDR3 spells CAISILAGGRDTQYF. The CDR3 DNA reads TGTGCCATCAGTATTCTAGCGGGGGGTAGAGATACGCAGTATTTT.

This clonotype was counted many times. The junction differs from germline at one of its ends, possibly a read error. V usage is TRBV5-5 and J usage is TRBJ2-3, with 9 nucleotides matching TRBD2. Germline V lookup: CDR1 SGHKS, CDR2 YYEKEE (reference sequence). The CDR3 contains 14 residues. CDR3 coding DNA: TGTGTCAGCAGGTCGGGACTAGCATCTGATACGCAGTATTTT. As protein: CVSRSGLASDTQYF.

Only a few counts were recorded for this clonotype. This chain connects TRBV7-2 to TRBJ1-2, with no clear D. The V gene's germline CDR1 is SGHTA and CDR2 FQGNSA. This CDR3 has 14 residues. V lost 4 bases to trimming and J lost 3 bases, with 12 bases between them. In DNA, the CDR3 is TGTGCCAGCAGCTACCCTCAGGCCCACTATGGCTACACCTTC. This translates into CASSYPQAHYGYTF.

The table lists this clonotype with many counts. The V call is TRBV6-8, the J call TRBJ1-1; 9 bases map to TRBD1. V shed 6 bases, J shed 5 bases, and the junction held 10 bases outside the gene matches. Germline CDR1 MNHGY, CDR2 SAAAGT. The CDR3 length is 15 residues. The CDR3 nucleotides are TGTGCCAGCAGGAATGGACAGGGGAAGGGAACTGAAGCTTTCTTT. This translates into CASRNGQGKGTEAFF.

This clonotype was counted ten times or more. V is TRBV7-2 and J is TRBJ2-3, with D unclear. Trimming left V 2 bases short and J 7 bases short, with 4 bases between. The CDR3 extends over 11 amino acids. The germline V gene encodes CDR1 SGHTA and CDR2 FQGNSA. In nucleotides, the CDR3 is TGTGCCAGCAGCTTAATCAATACGCAGTATTTT. Translating gives CASSLINTQYF. The whole variable domain, remainder taken from reference TRBV7-2 and TRBJ2-3, is GAGVSQSPSNKVTEKGKDVELRCDPISGHTALYWYRQSLGQGLEFLIYFQGNSAPDKSGLPSDRFSAERTGGSVSTLTIQRTQQEDSAVYLCASSLINTQYFGPGTRLTVL.

This clonotype was seen repeatedly, ten times or more. The chain has TRBV6-1 and TRBJ2-1; D unclear. Looked up from germline, CDR1 is MNHNS and CDR2 is SASEGT. The V and J ends lost 8 bases and 7 bases respectively, with 9 bases between them. This CDR3 region has 11 residues. Here the CDR3 DNA reads TGTGCCAGCGAGTACGGAAATGAGCAGTTCTTC. It is translated as CASEYGNEQFF.

This clonotype was picked up many times. CDR3 protein: CSAKGRASNYGYTF. The CDR3 DNA is TGCAGTGCCAAGGGCAGGGCCTCTAACTATGGCTACACCTTC. V gene TRBV20-1 combines with J gene TRBJ1-2, with a weak D call TRBD1 (5 bases). Trimming removed 6 bases at V and 0 bases at J, with 14 bases between. From germline, CDR1 is DFQATT and CDR2 SNEGSKA (reference sequence). The CDR3 loop spans 14 amino acids.

Regarding this clonotype: With a much larger clone just one base away, this may be a read error. The chain joins TRBV2 to TRBJ2-1, with TRBD2 identical over 8 bases. This CDR3 is built from 14 residues. With V trimmed by 4 bases and J by 8 bases, 7 bases remained unmatched. In germline, CDR1 is SNHLY, CDR2 FYNNEI. Here the CDR3 reads CASSVSGGEYEQFF. CDR3 DNA: TGTGCCAGCAGTGTCTCCGGGGGGGAATATGAGCAGTTCTTC.

This chain joins TRBV20-1 and TRBJ2-5; no firm D call. V shed 0 bases and J shed 9 bases, with 23 bases lying between them. The CDR3 loop spans 16 amino acids. Germline V gene sequence: CDR1 DFQATT, CDR2 SNEGSKA (reference sequence). CDR3 sequence reads: CSARDRQAAIQSAQYF. The CDR3 nucleotides are TGCAGTGCTAGAGATCGCCAGGCGGCCATCCAAAGCGCCCAGTACTTC.

V usage is TRBV28 and J usage is TRBJ2-6; tentative D call: TRBD1 (5 bases). This CDR3 spans 16 amino acids. Looked up from germline, CDR1 is MDHEN and CDR2 is SYDVKM. V lost 5 bases, J lost 0 bases, and 11 bases lay in between. The CDR3: CASSLDRPSGANVLTF. The DNA of the CDR3 is TGTGCCAGCAGTCTCGACAGACCCTCTGGGGCCAACGTCCTGACTTTC.

This clonotype was detected many times. The chain combines TRBV7-2 with TRBJ1-3, with D possibly being TRBD1 (5 bases). Trimming stripped 5 bases from V and 0 bases from J, with 17 bases between. This CDR3 has 17 amino acids. Germline CDR1 SGHTA, CDR2 FQGNSA. The CDR3 protein is CASSRQTDFYSGNTIYF. For the CDR3, the DNA is TGTGCCAGCAGCCGACAGACGGACTTCTACTCTGGAAACACCATATATTTT.

This clonotype was seen at least ten times. Written as DNA, the CDR3 is TGTGCCAGCAGAGGGACAGGGGCGAACACTGAAGCTTTCTTT. Protein sequence: CASRGTGANTEAFF. The V and J genes are TRBV6-5 and TRBJ1-1, with TRBD1 matching over 10 bases. Trimming took 6 bases from V and 1 from J; bases not matched to a gene: 2. Germline V gene lookup returns CDR1 MNHEY and CDR2 SVGAGI. The CDR3 is 14 residues long.

This clonotype was counted many times. This chain connects TRBV19 to TRBJ2-3; 8 nucleotides agree with TRBD2. From germline, CDR1 is LNHDA and CDR2 SQIVND (reference sequence). This CDR3 comprises 14 residues. V lost 4 bases, J lost 0 bases, and 0 bases stayed unmatched. Here the CDR3 reads CASSTSGSTDTQYF. DNA of the CDR3: TGTGCCAGTAGTACTAGCGGGAGCACAGATACGCAGTATTTT. The full variable domain, with the rest looked up from reference TRBV19 and TRBJ2-3, is DGGITQSPKYLFRKEGQNVTLSCEQNLNHDAMYWYRQDPGQGLRLIYYSQIVNDFQKGDIAEGYSVSREKKESFPLTVTSAQKNPTAFYLCASSTSGSTDTQYFGPGTRLTVL.